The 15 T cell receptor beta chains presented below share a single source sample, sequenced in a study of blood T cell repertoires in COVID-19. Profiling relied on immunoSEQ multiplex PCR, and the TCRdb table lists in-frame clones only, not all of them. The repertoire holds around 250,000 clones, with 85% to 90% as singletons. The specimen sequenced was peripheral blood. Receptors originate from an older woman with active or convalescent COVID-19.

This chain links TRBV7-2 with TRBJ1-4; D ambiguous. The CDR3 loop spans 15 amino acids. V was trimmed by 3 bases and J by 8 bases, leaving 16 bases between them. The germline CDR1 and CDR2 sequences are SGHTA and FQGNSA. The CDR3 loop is CASSFMGPTGEKLFF. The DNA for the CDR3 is TGTGCCAGCAGCTTTATGGGCCCGACGGGGGAAAAACTGTTTTTT.

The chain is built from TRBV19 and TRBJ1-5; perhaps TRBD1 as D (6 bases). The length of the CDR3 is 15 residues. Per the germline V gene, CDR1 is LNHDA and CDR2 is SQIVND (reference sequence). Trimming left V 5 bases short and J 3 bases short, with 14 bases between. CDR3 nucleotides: TGTGCCAGTAGTGGGTTCAGGGGCGACAATCAGCCCCAGCATTTT. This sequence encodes CASSGFRGDNQPQHF.

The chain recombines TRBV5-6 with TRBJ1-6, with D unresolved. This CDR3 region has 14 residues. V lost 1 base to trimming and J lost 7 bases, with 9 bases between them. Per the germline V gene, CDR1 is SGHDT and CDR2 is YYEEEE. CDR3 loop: CASSLTGRNSPLHF. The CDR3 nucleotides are TGTGCCAGCAGCTTGACGGGTAGGAATTCACCCCTCCACTTT.

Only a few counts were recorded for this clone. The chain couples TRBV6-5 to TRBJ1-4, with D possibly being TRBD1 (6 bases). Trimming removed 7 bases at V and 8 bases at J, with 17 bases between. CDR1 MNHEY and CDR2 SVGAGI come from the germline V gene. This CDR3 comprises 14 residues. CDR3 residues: CASNKYREGEKLFF. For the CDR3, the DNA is TGTGCCAGCAATAAATACAGGGAGGGGGAAAAACTGTTTTTT.

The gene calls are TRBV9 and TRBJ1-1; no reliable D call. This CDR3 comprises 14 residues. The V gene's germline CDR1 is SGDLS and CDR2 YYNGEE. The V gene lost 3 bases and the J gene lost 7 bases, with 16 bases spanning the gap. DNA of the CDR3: TGTGCCAGCAGCGGTCGGTTAGATGATAATGAAGCTTTCTTT. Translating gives CASSGRLDDNEAFF.

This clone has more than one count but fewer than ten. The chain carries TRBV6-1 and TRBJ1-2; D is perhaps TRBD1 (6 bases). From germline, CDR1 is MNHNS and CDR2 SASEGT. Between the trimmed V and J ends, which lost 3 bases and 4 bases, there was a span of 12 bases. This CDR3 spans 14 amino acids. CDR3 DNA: TGTGCCAGCAGTGAGGGCAGGGGTTCCTATGGCTACACCTTC. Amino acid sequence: CASSEGRGSYGYTF.

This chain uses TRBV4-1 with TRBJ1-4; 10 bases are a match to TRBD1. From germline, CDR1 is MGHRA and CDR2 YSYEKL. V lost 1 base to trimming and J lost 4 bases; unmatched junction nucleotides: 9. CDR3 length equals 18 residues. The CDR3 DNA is TGCGCCAGCAGCCAAGCGACAGGGGGCGGGGGGAGTAATGAAAAACTGTTTTTT. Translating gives CASSQATGGGGSNEKLFF.

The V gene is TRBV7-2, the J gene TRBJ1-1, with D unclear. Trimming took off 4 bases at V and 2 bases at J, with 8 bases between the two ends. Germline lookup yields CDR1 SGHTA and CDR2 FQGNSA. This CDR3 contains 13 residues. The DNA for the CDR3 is TGTGCCAGCAGCTCCGGGATAAACACTGAAGCTTTCTTT. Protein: CASSSGINTEAFF.

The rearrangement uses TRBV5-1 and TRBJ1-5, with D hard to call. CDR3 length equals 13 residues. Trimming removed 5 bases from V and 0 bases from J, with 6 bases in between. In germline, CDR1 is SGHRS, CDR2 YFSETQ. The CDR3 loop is CASSRGSNQPQHF. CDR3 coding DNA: TGCGCCAGCAGTCGGGGTAGCAATCAGCCCCAGCATTTT. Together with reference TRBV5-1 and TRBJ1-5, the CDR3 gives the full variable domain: KAGVTQTPRYLIKTRGQQVTLSCSPISGHRSVSWYQQTPGQGLQFLFEYFSETQRNKGNFPGRFSGRQFSNSRSEMNVSTLELGDSALYLCASSRGSNQPQHFGDGTRLSIL.

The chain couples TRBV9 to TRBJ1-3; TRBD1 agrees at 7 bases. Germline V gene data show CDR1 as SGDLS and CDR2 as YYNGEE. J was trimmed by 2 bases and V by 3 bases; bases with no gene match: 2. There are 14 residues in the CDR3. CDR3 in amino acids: CASSAGTAGNTIYF. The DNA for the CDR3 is TGTGCCAGCAGCGCGGGGACAGCTGGAAACACCATATATTTT.

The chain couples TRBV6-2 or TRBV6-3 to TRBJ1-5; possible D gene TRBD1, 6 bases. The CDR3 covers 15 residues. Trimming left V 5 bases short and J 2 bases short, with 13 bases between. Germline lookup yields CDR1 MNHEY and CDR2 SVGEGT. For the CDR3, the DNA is TGTGCCAGCAGTCCGACAGGTGGCGGCAATCAGCCCCAGCATTTT. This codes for CASSPTGGGNQPQHF.

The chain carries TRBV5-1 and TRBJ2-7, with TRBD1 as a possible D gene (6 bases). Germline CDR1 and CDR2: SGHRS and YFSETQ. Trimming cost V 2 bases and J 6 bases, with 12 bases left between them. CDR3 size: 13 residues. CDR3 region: CASSFWTDGEQYF. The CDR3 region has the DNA TGCGCCAGCAGCTTTTGGACAGACGGCGAGCAGTACTTC.

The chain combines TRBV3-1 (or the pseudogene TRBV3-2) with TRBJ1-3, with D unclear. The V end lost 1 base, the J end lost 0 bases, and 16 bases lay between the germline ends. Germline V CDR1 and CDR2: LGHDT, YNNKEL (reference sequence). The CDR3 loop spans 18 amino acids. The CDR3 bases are TGTGCCAGCAGCCAAGGTGAGGTCCGTCAAGCCTCTGGAAACACCATATATTTT. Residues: CASSQGEVRQASGNTIYF.

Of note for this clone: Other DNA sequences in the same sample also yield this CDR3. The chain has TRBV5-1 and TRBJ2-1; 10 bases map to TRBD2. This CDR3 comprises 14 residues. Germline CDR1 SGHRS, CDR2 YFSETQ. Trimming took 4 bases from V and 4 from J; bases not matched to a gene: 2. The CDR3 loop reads CASSLSGGYNEQFF. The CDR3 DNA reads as TGCGCCAGCAGCCTTAGCGGGGGGTACAATGAGCAGTTCTTC.

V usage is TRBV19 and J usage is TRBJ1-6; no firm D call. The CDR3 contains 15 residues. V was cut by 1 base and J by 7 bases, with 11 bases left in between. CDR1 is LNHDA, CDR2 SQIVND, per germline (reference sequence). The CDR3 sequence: CASSIGHTPNSPLHF. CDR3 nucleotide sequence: TGTGCCAGTAGTATAGGGCATACCCCCAATTCACCCCTCCACTTT.